The entry that follows covers one T cell receptor beta chain sequence. These data come from a study of technical replicates of blood from four donors. The CDR3 has 16 residues. Germline V gene data show CDR1 as MNHEY and CDR2 as SVGAGI. V trimming: 1 base; J trimming: 5 bases; junction bases outside the gene matches: 5. Profiling relied on immunoSEQ multiplex PCR, and the TCRdb table lists in-frame clones only, not all of them. The data hold 78,000 or so clones, with over 75% observed a single time. Sample: T cells isolated from PBMCs. The sequence was obtained from a human donor in good health. This chain uses TRBV6-5 with TRBJ2-1; 10 nucleotides agree with TRBD2. The DNA for the CDR3 is TGTGCCAGCAGTTACTATGCTAGCGGGAGCCACAATGAGCAGTTCTTC. Translating it yields CASSYYASGSHNEQFF.